The rows below give T cell receptor beta chains drawn from one sample of a study of T cells after yellow fever vaccination. TCRdb called the 5' RACE reads again in MiXCR, with one record for every CDR3 protein. The data hold about 580,000 distinct CDR3 sequences, with around a sixth observed a single time. The input for sequencing was PBMCs, taken less than 6 days after the first yellow fever vaccination. All receptors derive from a man younger than 35 who received the YFV17D yellow fever vaccine. CDR3s leave out the opening cysteine and the closing phenylalanine or tryptophan.

12 | TRBV6-5 | ASSYGGAIETQY
14 | TRBV9 | ASSPRTGPNTGELF
11 | TRBV19 | ASSVPPSGAQY
13 | TRBV6-1 | ASSEQRLGQDIQY
10 | TRBV5-1 | ASSLIGYEQY
15 | TRBV7-2 | ASSEPTGGIAKNIQY
14 | TRBV6-5 | ASSYSTVSTEETQY
12 | TRBV9 | ASSRGGLPDTQY
15 | TRBV4-3 | ASSQGTGGGYTGELF
16 | TRBV10-3 | AISESKAGAGVTDTQY
16 | TRBV4-1 | ASSQVPLLRGHAGGYT
11 | TRBV7-9 | ASSLVRGDEQY
18 | TRBV4-1 | ASSQDPPKTSGETKNIQY
14 | TRBV11-1 | ASSGGSSVGTDTQY
13 | TRBV20-1 | SARGRTQPYNEQF
13 | TRBV7-9 | ASTQTGTPPGEQY
11 | TRBV5-1 | ASSPSGGQPQH
14 | TRBV2 | ASSDWVSAGNQPQH
11 | TRBV27 | ASSLGGWGEQF
12 | TRBV5-1 | ASRPGLAMETQY
14 | TRBV4-1 | ASSPSFVALSYEQY
14 | TRBV19 | ASSIDHIDSNQPQH
13 | TRBV5-1 | ASSLRGDLNTEAF
12 | TRBV12-3/TRBV12-4 | ASSRQGANQPQH
13 | TRBV6-5 | ASSYSTGSFHEQY
11 | TRBV30 | AWSVQPNTEAF
14 | TRBV19 | ASTRLGVSGANVLT
15 | TRBV18 | ASSPNAGGQGRSEQY
13 | TRBV5-1 | ASSLQLLENEKLF
14 | TRBV6-1 | ASRESYGQGRETQY
11 | TRBV6-1 | ASSARAGEKLF
13 | TRBV4-1 | ASSRLGQGKEKLF
13 | TRBV10-3 | AIRALGGATDTQY
13 | TRBV20-1 | SARGPGQEPYEQY
12 | TRBV11-2 | ASSPTQAGVGYT
12 | TRBV7-2 | ASAPPSGGGTQY
13 | TRBV5-1 | ASSPTNRGSYEQY
13 | TRBV25-1 | ASSVGRGRDYGYT
13 | TRBV7-9 | ASSPGPSFNSPLH
13 | TRBV7-6 | ASSLWQGQNTEAF
11 | TRBV29-1 | SVEGQGAPSYT
14 | TRBV7-3 | ASSLNRDRGTDTQY
13 | TRBV7-3 | ASSAGLADTDTQY
12 | TRBV3-1 | ASRKGQGLETQY
16 | TRBV7-8 | ASSLASGGGLGTDTQY
12 | TRBV4-1 | ASSQGLVTQPQH
12 | TRBV20-1 | SASLDRAGETQY
13 | TRBV6-5 | ASSYSFWGTDTQY